The clone carrying this TCR beta chain was found a few times. Its antigen is undetermined. These data belong to a study of beta chain features in type 1 diabetes. Study-wide background: Patients and healthy donors were similar in age, gender and cell yields. Notes on the study in general: Shortening of TCRB CDR3s, moderate but significant, appeared in all four CD4+ subsets of Type 1 diabetes patients.

Expressed TCRB transcripts were sequenced, since all the RNA that had been isolated was reverse transcribed. TCRdb's copy holds only in-frame clones and misses some; the assay was immunoSEQ multiplex PCR. Seen here are around 160,000 clones, approximately 10% observed once, and the top ten hold about 0.7%. The CDR3 consists of 15 residues. Germline trimming cut 2 bases from V and 11 bases from J; bases unmatched to any gene: 12. CDR1 is SNHLY, CDR2 FYNNEI, per germline. This TCR came from a woman under 40 with type 1 diabetes. This rearrangement joins TRBV2 to TRBJ2-4, with 7 bases fitting TRBD1. The specimen sequenced was central memory CD4+ T cells from blood. The CDR3 DNA is TGTGCCAGCAGTGAACGGACAGGCTCCACGTCGTTTCAGTACTTC. It translates to CASSERTGSTSFQYF.